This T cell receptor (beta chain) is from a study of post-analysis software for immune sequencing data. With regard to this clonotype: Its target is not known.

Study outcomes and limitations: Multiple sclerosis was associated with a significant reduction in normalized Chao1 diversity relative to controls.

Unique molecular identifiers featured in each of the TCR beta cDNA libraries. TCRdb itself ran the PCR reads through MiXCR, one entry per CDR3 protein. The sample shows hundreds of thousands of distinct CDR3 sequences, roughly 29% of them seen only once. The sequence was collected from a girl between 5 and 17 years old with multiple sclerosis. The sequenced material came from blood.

CDR3 nucleotide sequence: TGCAGCGGCCTCCCGGGGGACGAGACCCAGTACTTC. This encodes CSGLPGDETQYF. The gene calls are TRBV29-1 and TRBJ2-5; D possibly corresponds to TRBD2 (6 bases). CDR1 is SQVTM, CDR2 ANQGSEA, per germline. V dropped 7 bases and J dropped 5 bases, with 14 bases sitting between them. The CDR3 sequence is 12 residues long.